This T cell receptor beta chain comes out of a study of blood T cell repertoires in COVID-19. For the study at large: T cells, B-cell-depleted T cells, or PBMCs supplied cDNA or gDNA.

Only a few counts were recorded for this clone. CDR3 length: 16 residues. From germline, CDR1 is SGDLS and CDR2 YYNGEE. Trimming took 0 bases from V and 0 from J, leaving 10 bases between them. Original processing methods: Amplification of reference gene primers provided the estimated nucleated cell counts. Only in-frame clones appear in the TCRdb table, and some are missing; sequencing was by immunoSEQ multiplex PCR. The DNA was the basis for D and trimming; V, J and clone size are from that table. The table includes about 260,000 clones, about 89% detected once. This clonotype originated in a woman aged 40 to 55 who had recovered from COVID-19. V and J are TRBV9 and TRBJ1-3; D unclear. The specimen sequenced was peripheral blood. CDR3 nucleotide sequence: TGTGCCAGCAGCGTAGAACCGGTTATCTCTGGAAACACCATATATTTT. It translates to CASSVEPVISGNTIYF. Combining the CDR3 with reference TRBV9 and TRBJ1-3 gives the whole variable domain DSGVTQTPKHLITATGQRVTLRCSPRSGDLSVYWYQQSLDQGLQFLIQYYNGEERAKGNILERFSAQQFPDLHSELNLSSLELGDSALYFCASSVEPVISGNTIYFGEGSWLTVV.